The clone carrying this T cell receptor (beta chain) was seen a few times. The antigen is undetermined. CDR1 MDHEN and CDR2 SYDVKM come from the germline V gene. The CDR3 runs to 17 residues. The ends were cut back, 3 bases at V and 4 bases at J, with 19 bases in the middle. This sample was included in a study of human T cells and chemical hapten exposure. The study, taken as a whole, reports: The study found that DPC sensitization did not change TCRs above 1 in 1000 frequency.

Via MiXCR, TCRdb re-called the RACE reads, giving one row per CDR3 protein. The table records fewer than 400,000 distinct CDR3 sequences, around 7% of them present only once. Time point noted: patch test 1, 2 weeks after DPC sensitization. As for treatment: therapeutic diphenylcyclopropenone sensitization with weekly scalp DPC. Specimen: whole blood, collected in connection with sensitization to the hapten diphenylcyclopropenone (DPC). The rearrangement uses TRBV28 and TRBJ1-5; D ambiguous. The clonotype comes from a woman younger than 30 with alopecia areata. Some clones in this sample may be carry-over from other donors' samples. The CDR3 reads CASSFIPNKNRNQPQHF. CDR3 in DNA: TGTGCCAGCAGTTTTATCCCCAACAAGAACAGAAATCAGCCCCAGCATTTT.